This entry lists 29 T cell receptor beta chains sequenced from one sample in a study of T cell changes during pregnancy in multiple sclerosis. This table comes from immunoSEQ multiplex PCR, and its TCRdb copy is limited to in-frame clones, with some not included. The sample includes about 110,000 clones, roughly 90% of them seen just once. The material was peripheral blood, obtained in the third trimester of pregnancy. These receptors all stem from a female donor in good health, enrolled as a control in a pregnancy study.

This chain joins TRBV7-7 and TRBJ2-5; D not certain. Germline V gene lookup returns CDR1 SSHAT and CDR2 FNYEAQ (reference sequence). Trimming left V 0 bases short and J 5 bases short, with 7 bases between. The CDR3 has 13 amino acids. The CDR3 nucleotides are TGTGCCAGCAGCTTAGCTAAGAGGGAGACCCAGTACTTC. Translation gives CASSLAKRETQYF.

The chain is built from TRBV11-2 and TRBJ2-1, with D tentatively TRBD1 (5 bases). Trimming removed 3 bases from V and 7 bases from J, with 25 bases in between. The CDR3 runs to 18 residues. Germline V lookup: CDR1 SGHAT, CDR2 FQNNGV. The CDR3 is CASSFSNFGQLRRNEQFF. CDR3 in DNA: TGTGCCAGCAGCTTTAGTAATTTTGGACAATTGAGAAGGAATGAGCAGTTCTTC.

J is TRBJ2-1 and V is TRBV4-3; TRBD2 matches 9 bases. The V and J ends lost 1 base and 4 bases, in that order; junction bases with no gene match: 8. CDR1 is LGHNA and CDR2 is YSLEER in the germline V gene. The CDR3 extends over 17 amino acids. DNA for the CDR3: TGCGCCAGCAGCCAAGTACGCGGGGGGGCGGAATACAATGAGCAGTTCTTC. It yields the protein CASSQVRGGAEYNEQFF.

This clone was recorded only once. CDR3 protein: CATVDLGRNYEQYF. DNA of the CDR3: TGTGCCACCGTAGATCTGGGCAGGAACTACGAGCAGTACTTC. The V call is TRBV11-2, the J call TRBJ2-7; no definite D call. Looked up from germline, CDR1 is SGHAT and CDR2 is FQNNGV. This CDR3 is built from 14 residues. V was clipped by 10 bases and J by 3 bases, with 19 bases between them. The entire variable domain, with the rest obtained from reference TRBV11-2 and TRBJ2-7, is as follows: EAGVAQSPRYKIIEKRQSVAFWCNPISGHATLYWYQQILGQGPKLLIQFQNNGVVDDSQLPKDRFSAERLKGVDSTLKIQPAKLEDSAVYLCATVDLGRNYEQYFGPGTRLTVT.

The V call is TRBV11-3, the J call TRBJ1-2, with a tentative D call TRBD1 (5 bases). The V end lost 0 bases, the J end lost 2 bases, and 22 bases lay between the germline ends. CDR3 length equals 19 residues. Germline CDR1 is SGHNT and CDR2 is YENEEA. CDR3 bases: TGTGCCAGCAGCTTAGATATGGGGGGGACCCACTACGCAAACTATGGCTACACCTTC. Its translation is CASSLDMGGTHYANYGYTF.

The rearrangement joins TRBV6-5 to TRBJ1-2; D remains ambiguous. This CDR3 comprises 16 residues. CDR1 MNHEY and CDR2 SVGAGI come from the germline V gene. V shed 0 bases and J shed 0 bases, with 11 bases lying between them. The DNA for the CDR3 is TGTGCCAGCAGTTACTCCCCGAGGATTACTAACTATGGCTACACCTTC. Translation gives CASSYSPRITNYGYTF.

The V and J genes are TRBV5-1 and TRBJ2-5; D is perhaps TRBD2 (6 bases). The CDR3 length is 14 residues. Trimming took off 5 bases at V and 5 bases at J, with 16 bases between the two ends. CDR1 SGHRS and CDR2 YFSETQ come from the germline V gene. The CDR3 region is CASRPGGVEETQYF. The CDR3 region has the DNA TGCGCCAGCAGGCCGGGCGGGGTGGAGGAGACCCAGTACTTC.

This chain joins TRBV5-1 and TRBJ1-2; the D gene is possibly TRBD1 (5 bases). The CDR3 length is 13 residues. Trimming cost V 1 base and J 11 bases, with 15 bases left between them. The germline gives CDR1 SGHRS, CDR2 YFSETQ. The CDR3 protein is CASSLWAGYRYTF. DNA for the CDR3: TGCGCCAGCAGCTTGTGGGCAGGGTATAGATACACCTTC.

The chain combines TRBV5-1 with TRBJ2-4; 10 nucleotides line up with TRBD1. V trimming: 4 bases; J trimming: 2 bases; junction bases outside the gene matches: 9. Germline V gene sequence: CDR1 SGHRS, CDR2 YFSETQ. The CDR3 sequence is 17 residues long. CDR3 coding DNA: TGCGCCAGCAGCCAAGCGAGGACAGGGGGGCCCAAAAACATTCAGTACTTC. Translation gives CASSQARTGGPKNIQYF.

This chain links TRBV5-6 with TRBJ2-6; 8 bases agree with TRBD1. CDR1 is SGHDT and CDR2 is YYEEEE in the germline V gene. This CDR3 has 16 residues. The junction had 14 bases not matched to a gene; V was cut back by 0 bases and J by 15 bases. CDR3 in DNA: TGTGCCAGCAGCTTGGCCTCGGGACAGGACTTTAAGGGCCTGACTTTC. This translates into CASSLASGQDFKGLTF.

The rearrangement joins TRBV7-6 to TRBJ1-1, with 7 bases matching TRBD1. CDR3 length equals 11 residues. V gave up 5 bases and J gave up 12 bases; unmatched junction bases: 6. Germline CDR1 SGHVS, CDR2 FNYEAQ. In nucleotides, the CDR3 is TGTGCCAGCAGCATCGGGACAGAAACTTTCTTT. This sequence encodes CASSIGTETFF.

The chain couples TRBV7-7 to TRBJ2-3; D is perhaps TRBD2 (5 bases). The CDR3 runs to 13 residues. V lost 5 bases to trimming and J lost 4 bases, with 10 bases between them. Germline-derived CDR1 and CDR2 are SSHAT and FNYEAQ (reference sequence). The CDR3 bases are TGTGCCAGCAGCCCGGACTTGTCAGATACGCAGTATTTT. The encoded protein is CASSPDLSDTQYF.

This clone came up once. V is TRBV30 and J is TRBJ2-7, with 8 bases matching TRBD2. Germline loops: CDR1 GTSNPN, CDR2 SVGIG (reference sequence). V lost 3 bases to trimming and J lost 5 bases; unmatched junction nucleotides: 24. The CDR3 extends over 19 amino acids. DNA of the CDR3: TGTGCCTGGAGCGCTCTGGGAAGCGGGGGAGCTTGGTCGGTTGACGAGCAGTACTTC. Its translation is CAWSALGSGGAWSVDEQYF.

The chain employs TRBV6-5 and TRBJ1-2; no clear D gene. This CDR3 has 14 residues. CDR1 and CDR2 (germline): MNHEY, SVGAGI. Deletions cut 9 bases from V and 2 bases from J, with 16 bases between. The CDR3 is CARDKLSPNYGYTF. The CDR3 coding sequence is TGTGCCAGAGACAAGCTGTCTCCGAACTATGGCTACACCTTC.

The V gene is TRBV19, the J gene TRBJ2-1, with D possibly being TRBD2 (6 bases). The V and J ends lost 4 bases and 4 bases respectively, with 32 bases between them. Germline CDR1 LNHDA, CDR2 SQIVND (reference sequence). There are 21 residues in the CDR3. CDR3 amino acids: CASSNFGFASGGRLPYNEQFF. DNA for the CDR3: TGTGCCAGTAGTAACTTCGGTTTTGCTTCCGGGGGTCGGCTGCCTTACAATGAGCAGTTCTTC. The entire variable domain, with the rest obtained from reference TRBV19 and TRBJ2-1, is as follows: DGGITQSPKYLFRKEGQNVTLSCEQNLNHDAMYWYRQDPGQGLRLIYYSQIVNDFQKGDIAEGYSVSREKKESFPLTVTSAQKNPTAFYLCASSNFGFASGGRLPYNEQFFGPGTRLTVL.

The chain joins TRBV5-8 to TRBJ1-2; 8 bases are shared with TRBD1. Germline V gene lookup returns CDR1 SGHTS and CDR2 YDEGEE. The ends lost 2 bases at V and 6 bases at J; junction bases unmatched: 3. The CDR3 consists of 13 residues. CDR3 region: CASSFRQGNGYTF. DNA of the CDR3: TGTGCCAGCAGCTTCCGACAGGGGAATGGCTACACCTTC.

The gene calls are TRBV5-4 and TRBJ1-1; D remains ambiguous. The germline V gene has CDR1 SGHNT and CDR2 YYREEE (reference sequence). Between the trimmed V and J ends, which lost 0 bases and 2 bases, there was a span of 14 bases. This CDR3 has 16 amino acids. CDR3 region: CASSLGLQTPNTEAFF. The DNA of the CDR3 is TGTGCCAGCAGCTTGGGACTGCAAACCCCTAACACTGAAGCTTTCTTT.

This rearrangement joins TRBV27 to TRBJ1-1; 7 nucleotides align to TRBD1. The CDR3 loop spans 14 amino acids. Germline values: CDR1 MNHEY, CDR2 SMNVEV (reference sequence). V lost 7 bases, J lost 1 base, and 6 bases stayed unmatched. Here the CDR3 reads CASTIRTGNTEAFF. Here the CDR3 DNA reads TGTGCCAGCACTATCAGGACAGGGAACACTGAAGCTTTCTTT.

Written as DNA, the CDR3 is TGCGCCAGCAGCTTGGATGGTAGTCCCGCCCATGGAGCTACTGAAGCTTTCTTT. It encodes CASSLDGSPAHGATEAFF. The chain uses TRBV5-1 and TRBJ1-1; D unresolved. V lost 0 bases and J 5 bases, leaving 23 bases between the germline ends. This CDR3 region has 18 residues. Germline lookup yields CDR1 SGHRS and CDR2 YFSETQ.

Note on this clone: In the same sample, other DNA sequences code for this CDR3. This sequence joins TRBV9 and TRBJ1-1; 9 bases agree with TRBD1. This CDR3 is 15 amino acids long. Germline V CDR1 and CDR2: SGDLS, YYNGEE. Trimming removed 0 bases from V and 5 bases from J; junction bases left unmatched: 5. The CDR3 coding sequence is TGTGCCAGCAGCGTAGGGGGACAGGGAGGGACTGAAGCTTTCTTT. Translation: CASSVGGQGGTEAFF.

V and J are TRBV27 and TRBJ1-5; TRBD1 matches 7 bases. The CDR3 spans 16 residues. V lost 4 bases to trimming and J lost 5 bases; unmatched junction nucleotides: 11. The V gene's germline CDR1 is MNHEY and CDR2 SMNVEV (reference sequence). The CDR3 DNA is TGTGCCAGCAGTTCATTATCCGGGACAGCGTATCAGCCCCAGCATTTT. Its protein product is CASSSLSGTAYQPQHF.

This clone occurred once. The V and J genes are TRBV21-1 and TRBJ1-6; the table's D call, TRBD1, was not checked against the DNA. TRBV21-1 is a listed pseudogene. This CDR3 comprises 14 residues. The DNA for the CDR3 is TGTGCCAGCAGCAACCCCAGGGCTCTTTCACCCCTCCACTTT. This codes for CASSNPRALSPLHF.

This chain links TRBV7-8 with TRBJ2-3; D unclear. Trimming stripped 1 base from V and 0 bases from J, with 5 bases between. CDR1 and CDR2 from the germline V gene are SGHVS and FQNEAQ. The length of the CDR3 is 14 residues. Here the CDR3 DNA reads TGTGCCAGCAGCTTAGGACATAGCACAGATACGCAGTATTTT. The encoded protein is CASSLGHSTDTQYF.

This clone showed up just once. The J gene is TRBJ1-1, the V gene TRBV16; 8 bases fit TRBD1. Germline CDR1 is KGHSY and CDR2 is FQNENV. There are 13 residues in the CDR3. V lost 0 bases and J lost 8; bases outside the gene matches: 2. The CDR3 protein is CASSQSAGGEAFF. The CDR3 nucleotides read TGTGCCAGCAGCCAATCGGCAGGGGGCGAAGCTTTCTTT. The whole variable domain, filled in from reference TRBV16 and TRBJ1-1, reads GEEVAQTPKHLVRGEGQKAKLYCAPIKGHSYVFWYQQVLKNEFKFLISFQNENVFDETGMPKERFSAKCLPNSPCSLEIQATKLEDSAVYFCASSQSAGGEAFFGQGTRLTVV.

This clone appeared once. The J gene is TRBJ2-1, the V gene TRBV5-6; D is perhaps TRBD2 (5 bases). The V gene's germline CDR1 is SGHDT and CDR2 YYEEEE. Between the trimmed V and J ends, which lost 3 bases and 4 bases, there was a span of 8 bases. The CDR3 contains 13 residues. For the CDR3, the DNA is TGTGCCAGCAGCTCCGGGATTTACAATGAGCAGTTCTTC. It codes for CASSSGIYNEQFF.

The gene calls are TRBV7-6 and TRBJ2-1; TRBD2 might be the D (5 bases). In germline, CDR1 is SGHVS, CDR2 FNYEAQ. V was pared by 5 bases and J by 4 bases, with 15 bases between. The CDR3 runs to 15 residues. DNA of the CDR3: TGTGCCAGCAGCCCCGGAACTAGGACTTACAATGAGCAGTTCTTC. This gives the protein CASSPGTRTYNEQFF.

The chain carries TRBV23-1 and TRBJ1-5, with a possible D match to TRBD1 (5 bases). TRBV23-1 is identified as an open reading frame with a role that is uncertain. The CDR3 has 16 residues. V gave up 6 bases and J gave up 5 bases, with 20 bases separating them. The DNA of the CDR3 is TGCGCCAGCAGCCCACCCCCGAACAGGTACCATCAGCCCCAGCATTTT. Translation: CASSPPPNRYHQPQHF.

This chain joins TRBV4-2 and TRBJ2-7; weak D call: TRBD1 (5 bases). V was trimmed by 3 bases and J by 0 bases, leaving 18 bases between them. Looked up from germline, CDR1 is LGHNA and CDR2 is YNFKEQ. This CDR3 has 17 residues. CDR3 nucleotide sequence: TGTGCCAGCAGCCATTTAACCCCAGGGCCCAGCTCCTACGAGCAGTACTTC. This codes for CASSHLTPGPSSYEQYF.

This chain uses TRBV7-2 with TRBJ1-2; no firm D call. Trimming took 1 base from V and 6 from J, leaving 12 bases between them. The CDR3 has 14 amino acids. From germline, CDR1 is SGHTA and CDR2 FQGNSA. CDR3 sequence (DNA): TGTGCCAGCAGCTTAGTCACAGTCGGCAATGGCTACACCTTC. Its protein is CASSLVTVGNGYTF.